This is a list of T cell receptor beta chains from one sample in a study of T-cell reconstitution after alpha-beta-depleted transplantation in children. Using its own MiXCR run on the PCR reads, TCRdb lists one record per CDR3 protein. The table has about 280,000 distinct CDR3 sequences, 11% seen once. The starting material was peripheral blood, obtained 180 days after TCRalphabeta/CD19-depleted stem cell transplant. All receptors derive from a male patient between 2 and 9 years old who had a stem cell transplant for chronic granulomatous disease, so the T cells may come from the graft donor. CDR3s include the opening cysteine and the closing phenylalanine or tryptophan. The order of the fields is V gene, clone size, J gene, D gene, CDR3 protein, CDR3 DNA. A D gene is named only where the DNA matches it firmly. The size of a clone is reported for some rows only, either as once, few or many, or as a class for expanded clones.

>TRBV4-2|many|TRBJ2-3|TRBD1
CASSPLARTGGRTDTQYF
TGTGCCAGCAGCCCCTTAGCCCGGACAGGGGGTCGCACAGATACGCAGTATTTT
>TRBV12-3/TRBV12-4|NA|TRBJ1-4|TRBD1
CASTRQGSNEKLFF
TGTGCCAGCACTAGACAGGGGTCTAATGAAAAACTGTTTTTT
>TRBV29-1|many|TRBJ2-5|NA
CSVGSGVGETQYF
TGCAGCGTTGGGAGCGGAGTCGGGGAGACCCAGTACTTC
>TRBV5-4|NA|TRBJ2-5|TRBD2
CASSSPFTSEETQYF
TGTGCCAGCAGCTCCCCTTTTACTAGCGAAGAGACCCAGTACTTC
>TRBV7-2|many|TRBJ2-7|TRBD2
CASSAPLAATGYEQYF
TGTGCCAGCAGCGCCCCCCTAGCGGCGACCGGGTACGAGCAGTACTTC
>TRBV12-3/TRBV12-4|many|TRBJ2-1|TRBD2
CASSLFAGVYNEQFF
TGTGCCAGCAGTTTATTTGCGGGAGTATACAATGAGCAGTTCTTC
>TRBV20-1|many|TRBJ2-1|TRBD1
CSARQGSYNEQFF
TGCAGTGCCCGACAGGGGTCCTACAATGAGCAGTTCTTC
>TRBV15|many|TRBJ2-7|NA
CATSRRTGYEQYF
TGTGCCACCAGCAGAAGGACTGGCTACGAGCAGTACTTC
>TRBV7-9|few|TRBJ1-1|NA
CASSLGGLLMNTEAFF
TGTGCCAGCAGCTTGGGGGGGCTTCTGATGAACACTGAAGCTTTCTTT
>TRBV11-2|many|TRBJ1-4|TRBD1
CASSPRQGGEKLFF
TGTGCCAGCAGTCCGAGACAGGGAGGAGAAAAACTGTTTTTT
>TRBV6-5|many|TRBJ2-5|TRBD2
CASSYSGTSGGGTQYF
TGTGCCAGCAGTTATTCCGGGACTAGCGGGGGCGGGACCCAGTACTTC
>TRBV20-1|many|TRBJ2-1|TRBD2
CSARSPRTSGNNEQFF
TGCAGTGCTAGGTCTCCGCGGACTAGCGGGAACAATGAGCAGTTCTTC
>TRBV28|many|TRBJ2-7|NA
CATDTGKRYEQYF
TGTGCCACCGACACAGGGAAGCGCTACGAGCAGTACTTC
>TRBV12-3/TRBV12-4|many|TRBJ2-7|TRBD1
CASSFGGQGSYEQYF
TGTGCCAGCAGTTTTGGGGGACAGGGCTCCTACGAGCAGTACTTC
>TRBV18|many|TRBJ1-5|NA
CASSEWNQPQHF
TGTGCCAGCTCCGAATGGAATCAGCCCCAGCATTTT
>TRBV12-3/TRBV12-4|many|TRBJ2-3|TRBD2
CASNTPWASGEIYGTDTQYF
TGTGCCAGCAACACCCCCTGGGCTAGCGGAGAGATATACGGCACAGATACGCAGTATTTT
>TRBV7-8|many|TRBJ2-3|NA
CASSLTGAGDTQYF
TGTGCCAGCAGCCTTACTGGGGCGGGAGATACGCAGTATTTT
>TRBV28|NA|TRBJ2-7|NA
CASSFNGLKLEQYF
TGTGCCAGCAGTTTCAACGGGTTAAAATTGGAGCAGTACTTC
>TRBV6-1|many|TRBJ2-3|TRBD2
CASSPTPTSGSADTQYF
TGTGCCAGCAGCCCCACCCCGACTAGCGGGAGTGCAGATACGCAGTATTTT
>TRBV6-4|many|TRBJ2-2|TRBD2
CASSFTGGDTGELFF
TGTGCCAGCAGTTTTACGGGAGGGGACACCGGGGAGCTGTTTTTT
>TRBV19|NA|TRBJ1-5|NA
CASSTRPGVQPQHF
TGTGCCAGTAGCACCCGACCCGGAGTTCAGCCCCAGCATTTT
>TRBV10-3|few|TRBJ2-7|NA
CAIMPGPSTMQYF
TGTGCCATAATGCCGGGACCTTCGACGATGCAGTACTTC
>TRBV9|many|TRBJ2-4|NA
CASNDGGAGQNIQYF
TGTGCCAGCAATGACGGGGGCGCCGGCCAAAACATTCAGTACTTC
>TRBV9|many|TRBJ1-3|TRBD1
CASSAPGRGLSGNTIYF
TGTGCCAGCAGCGCCCCAGGGAGGGGGCTTTCTGGAAACACCATATATTTT
>TRBV5-1|many|TRBJ2-7|NA
CASRARSYEQYF
TGCGCCAGCAGAGCAAGATCCTACGAGCAGTACTTC
>TRBV7-2|NA|TRBJ2-2|TRBD2
CASSSQRGLSGELFF
TGTGCCAGCAGCTCTCAGCGGGGGCTTTCCGGGGAGCTGTTTTTT
>TRBV12-3/TRBV12-4|NA|TRBJ1-2|NA
CASKAGANYGYTF
TGTGCCAGCAAAGCAGGGGCGAACTATGGCTACACCTTC
>TRBV5-1|many|TRBJ2-1|TRBD2
CASSPGLAGVVEQFF
TGCGCCAGCAGCCCAGGACTAGCGGGAGTTGTTGAGCAGTTCTTC
>TRBV4-1|many|TRBJ1-2|NA
CASSQGGGLDGYTF
TGCGCCAGCAGCCAGGGGGGAGGTCTAGATGGCTACACCTTC
>TRBV7-2|many|TRBJ1-1|NA
CASSPVIRYGNTEAFF
TGTGCCAGCAGCCCAGTCATTAGGTATGGGAACACTGAAGCTTTCTTT
>TRBV20-1|NA|TRBJ2-2|TRBD2
CSALRTSGRVGGTGELFF
TGCAGTGCTTTACGGACTAGCGGGAGGGTAGGGGGTACCGGGGAGCTGTTTTTT
>TRBV4-3|many|TRBJ2-5|NA
CASSQEVRRGQETQYF
TGCGCCAGCAGCCAAGAGGTTAGGAGGGGTCAAGAGACCCAGTACTTC
>TRBV6-2/TRBV6-3|many|TRBJ2-6|NA
CASSYSGYGANVLTF
TGTGCCAGCAGTTACTCCGGGTACGGGGCCAACGTCCTGACTTTC
>TRBV7-6|many|TRBJ1-1|NA
CASSTIRGGGEAFF
TGTGCCAGCAGCACGATCAGGGGTGGTGGTGAAGCTTTCTTT
>TRBV29-1|NA|TRBJ1-4|TRBD1
CSVYGTGANEKLFF
TGCAGCGTTTATGGGACAGGCGCTAATGAAAAACTGTTTTTT
>TRBV12-3/TRBV12-4|NA|TRBJ2-1|TRBD2
CASCLAGLATLSSYNEQFF
TGTGCCAGCTGTTTGGCGGGACTAGCGACCTTAAGCTCCTACAATGAGCAGTTCTTC
>TRBV5-1|many|TRBJ2-1|NA
CASSLAYSSYNEQFF
TGCGCCAGCAGCTTGGCCTATAGCTCCTACAATGAGCAGTTCTTC
>TRBV12-3/TRBV12-4|many|TRBJ2-7|TRBD2
CASSQTSGGLWEQYF
TGTGCCAGCAGTCAGACTAGCGGGGGGCTTTGGGAGCAGTACTTC
>TRBV12-3/TRBV12-4|many|TRBJ1-1|NA
CASRDIPNTEAFF
TGTGCCAGCAGGGACATCCCGAACACTGAAGCTTTCTTT
>TRBV4-2|NA|TRBJ2-7|NA
CASSRGHRVYEQYF
TGTGCCAGCAGCCGGGGGCACAGGGTCTACGAGCAGTACTTC
>TRBV5-1|many|TRBJ2-1|TRBD2
CASGPSGTVGSYNEQFF
TGCGCCAGCGGCCCGAGCGGGACCGTAGGCTCCTACAATGAGCAGTTCTTC
>TRBV9|many|TRBJ2-1|NA
CASSVEVGLSYNEQFF
TGTGCCAGCAGCGTAGAGGTGGGGTTATCCTACAATGAGCAGTTCTTC
>TRBV20-1|many|TRBJ2-2|NA
CSARPIGASGELFF
TGCAGTGCTAGACCGATAGGGGCTTCGGGGGAGCTGTTTTTT
>TRBV6-1|many|TRBJ2-7|NA
CASSVILYEQYF
TGTGCCAGCAGTGTGATCCTCTACGAGCAGTACTTC
>TRBV29-1|many|TRBJ2-1|NA
CSAGNEQFF
TGCAGCGCCGGGAATGAGCAGTTCTTC
>TRBV3-1|many|TRBJ1-1|NA
CASSQKWGRDTEAFF
TGTGCCAGCAGCCAAAAGTGGGGCAGGGACACTGAAGCTTTCTTT
>TRBV7-2|many|TRBJ2-1|TRBD2
CASSLSGRVGLLSYNEQFF
TGTGCCAGCAGCCTGAGCGGGAGGGTGGGTCTTCTCTCCTACAATGAGCAGTTCTTC
>TRBV28|few|TRBJ2-7|NA
CASSLPGYTYEQYF
TGTGCCAGCAGTTTACCGGGTTACACCTACGAGCAGTACTTC
>TRBV10-2|many|TRBJ2-7|NA
CASSDPYEQYF
TGCGCCAGCAGTGATCCATACGAGCAGTACTTC
>TRBV4-3|few|TRBJ2-1|NA
CASSRNTVGVGNEQFF
TGCGCCAGCAGCCGGAACACAGTAGGGGTCGGCAATGAGCAGTTCTTC
>TRBV20-1|NA|TRBJ2-6|NA
CSARMVFSGANVLTF
TGCAGTGCTAGGATGGTGTTCTCTGGGGCCAACGTCCTGACTTTC
>TRBV2|many|TRBJ2-7|NA
CASSEGDRLVYEQYF
TGTGCCAGCAGTGAAGGGGACCGGCTCGTTTACGAGCAGTACTTC
>TRBV28|many|TRBJ2-1|NA
CASSLYRRGEQFF
TGTGCCAGCAGTTTATATAGAAGGGGTGAGCAGTTCTTC
>TRBV7-6|many|TRBJ2-5|TRBD2
CASSQGLAGLQETQYF
TGTGCCAGCAGCCAGGGACTAGCGGGGCTCCAAGAGACCCAGTACTTC
>TRBV30|many|TRBJ2-2|NA
CAWSVREPGELFF
TGTGCCTGGAGTGTACGGGAGCCCGGGGAGCTGTTTTTT
>TRBV10-3|many|TRBJ2-4|NA
CAISESARGDIQYF
TGTGCCATCAGTGAGTCGGCCAGGGGAGACATTCAGTACTTC
>TRBV5-6|many|TRBJ2-7|TRBD2
CASSLSPGSGSLNEQYF
TGTGCCAGCAGCTTGTCCCCGGGTAGCGGGAGTCTCAACGAGCAGTACTTC
>TRBV20-1|many|TRBJ1-2|NA
CSARGDVNYGYTF
TGCAGTGCTAGAGGGGACGTCAACTATGGCTACACCTTC
>TRBV15|many|TRBJ1-2|TRBD1
CATKRTGADYGYTF
TGTGCCACCAAGAGGACAGGGGCGGACTATGGCTACACCTTC